Below, 22 T cell receptor beta chains from the same sample are listed, as sequenced in a study of blood T cell repertoires in COVID-19. Method: immunoSEQ multiplex PCR; TCRdb's copy keeps in-frame clones and lacks some. In the table there are roughly 260,000 clones, 82% of which are singletons. Sequenced input: peripheral blood. The receptors derive from a woman older than 75 with active or convalescent COVID-19.

The chain uses TRBV5-1 and TRBJ1-2, with D possibly being TRBD1 (5 bases). The CDR3 is 14 amino acids. V lost 2 bases to trimming and J lost 4 bases, with 12 bases between them. Germline V CDR1 and CDR2: SGHRS, YFSETQ. The CDR3 DNA reads TGCGCCAGCAGCTTCTTAAGGGGCGGCTATGGCTACACCTTC. The encoded protein is CASSFLRGGYGYTF.

A single count supports this clone. J is TRBJ2-3 and V is TRBV11-2, with D unresolved. With 4 bases removed from V and 6 bases from J, the gap between germline ends came to 14 bases. CDR1 is SGHAT and CDR2 is FQNNGV in the germline V gene. This CDR3 is built from 14 residues. CDR3 nucleotide sequence: TGTGCCAGCAGCTCCCTTCTCGGTCGGGATACGCAGTATTTT. This translates into CASSSLLGRDTQYF.

The chain combines TRBV10-3 with TRBJ1-2, with D perhaps TRBD1 (5 bases). Germline values: CDR1 ENHRY, CDR2 SYGVKD. The CDR3 covers 12 residues. V lost 6 bases, J lost 8 bases, and 13 bases lay in between. Written as DNA, the CDR3 is TGTGCCATCAGGGGGGGGGATAGCGGCTACACCTTC. The encoded protein is CAIRGGDSGYTF.

This chain links TRBV15 with TRBJ2-1; 7 bases map to TRBD2. This CDR3 region has 15 residues. The J segment lost 7 bases and the V segment lost 0 bases, leaving 6 bases of the junction unmatched. The germline V gene encodes CDR1 LNHNV and CDR2 YYDKDF (reference sequence). CDR3: CATSRDRDYRNEQFF. CDR3 coding DNA: TGTGCCACCAGCAGAGATCGGGACTACCGGAATGAGCAGTTCTTC.

The chain links TRBV7-2 to TRBJ2-5; 8 bases map to TRBD2. The germline V gene encodes CDR1 SGHTA and CDR2 FQGNSA. With V trimmed by 5 bases and J by 4 bases, 9 bases remained unmatched. This CDR3 spans 15 amino acids. CDR3 in DNA: TGTGCCAGCAGCCTCCTAGCGGGTCTACGAGAGACCCAGTACTTC. Translation: CASSLLAGLRETQYF.

V gene TRBV30 combines with J gene TRBJ1-2, with D possibly matching TRBD1 (6 bases). The V and J ends lost 1 base and 4 bases respectively, with 13 bases between them. Germline V CDR1 and CDR2: GTSNPN, SVGIG (reference sequence). CDR3 length: 14 amino acids. Here the CDR3 reads CAWSGGGQFYGYTF. The CDR3 DNA reads TGTGCCTGGAGTGGGGGGGGCCAGTTCTATGGCTACACCTTC.

The chain is built from TRBV7-9 and TRBJ1-4, with 8 bases fitting TRBD1. CDR1 and CDR2 from the germline V gene are SEHNR and FQNEAQ (reference sequence). This CDR3 has 17 amino acids. Trimming cost V 5 bases and J 7 bases; bases outside gene matches: 15. Written as DNA, the CDR3 is TGTGCCAGCAGCCCCTACCCGCGGACAGGGACAATTGAAAAACTGTTTTTT. Protein product: CASSPYPRTGTIEKLFF.

The chain carries TRBV6-4 and TRBJ1-1; 7 bases map to TRBD1. From germline, CDR1 is MRHNA and CDR2 SNTAGT. This CDR3 comprises 13 residues. The junction had 5 bases not matched to a gene; V was cut back by 5 bases and J by 5 bases. The CDR3 spells CASSKTQGTEAFF. DNA of the CDR3: TGTGCCAGCAGTAAAACACAGGGGACTGAAGCTTTCTTT.

The J gene is TRBJ1-4, the V gene TRBV28, with D perhaps TRBD1 (6 bases). The germline CDR1 and CDR2 sequences are MDHEN and SYDVKM. V lost 6 bases to trimming and J lost 10 bases, with 18 bases between them. This CDR3 is 14 amino acids long. CDR3 nucleotides: TGTGCCAGCAGGCCTGGACAGACTCGGGGAAAACTGTTTTTT. Translation gives CASRPGQTRGKLFF.

This chain connects TRBV18 to TRBJ2-3, with 8 bases matching TRBD1. The CDR3 runs 14 residues. The ends lost 3 bases at V and 5 bases at J; junction bases unmatched: 4. Germline-derived CDR1 and CDR2 are KGHSH and LQKENI. This chain's CDR3 is CASSPPRGQDTQYF. The CDR3 region has the DNA TGTGCCAGCTCACCCCCCAGGGGGCAAGATACGCAGTATTTT.

This clone was recorded a few times. The chain couples TRBV9 to TRBJ1-6, with TRBD1 as a possible D gene (6 bases). Germline V gene data show CDR1 as SGDLS and CDR2 as YYNGEE. V was pared by 2 bases and J by 5 bases, with 11 bases between. This CDR3 is 15 amino acids long. CDR3 in DNA: TGTGCCAGCAGCGTCACCGGGACAAATAATTCACCCCTCCACTTT. Amino acid sequence: CASSVTGTNNSPLHF.

This clone has a handful of counts. The chain uses TRBV2 and TRBJ2-2; TRBD2 is a possible D gene (5 bases). The CDR3 has 15 amino acids. V dropped 4 bases and J dropped 4 bases, with 13 bases sitting between them. Germline V gene sequence: CDR1 SNHLY, CDR2 FYNNEI. This chain's CDR3 is CASSGPIEGTGELFF. Here the CDR3 DNA reads TGTGCCAGCAGTGGGCCCATCGAGGGCACCGGGGAGCTGTTTTTT.

The chain links TRBV4-2 to TRBJ2-3; 7 bases map to TRBD2. Germline trimming cut 1 base from V and 0 bases from J; bases unmatched to any gene: 4. CDR1 and CDR2 from the germline V gene are LGHNA and YNFKEQ. The CDR3 contains 16 residues. The CDR3 is CASSQGIAGSTDTQYF. The DNA for the CDR3 is TGTGCCAGCAGCCAAGGGATAGCGGGTAGCACAGATACGCAGTATTTT.

Here the CDR3 DNA reads TGTGCCAGCAGTCCGGGACAGGCTGGAAACACCATATATTTT. Protein: CASSPGQAGNTIYF. V gene TRBV2 combines with J gene TRBJ1-3; 8 positions match TRBD1. J gave up 2 bases and V 5 bases, and 2 bases lay outside the gene matches. CDR1 and CDR2 from the germline V gene are SNHLY and FYNNEI. There are 14 residues in the CDR3. The variable domain in full, with the rest retrieved from reference TRBV2 and TRBJ1-3, is EPEVTQTPSHQVTQMGQEVILRCVPISNHLYFYWYRQILGQKVEFLVSFYNNEISEKSEIFDDQFSVERPDGSNFTLKIRSTKLEDSAMYFCASSPGQAGNTIYFGEGSWLTVV.

This chain links TRBV4-1 with TRBJ2-2, with 9 bases fitting TRBD2. The CDR3 loop spans 17 amino acids. V lost 1 base and J lost 7; bases outside the gene matches: 10. CDR1 is MGHRA and CDR2 is YSYEKL in the germline V gene. The CDR3 nucleotides read TGCGCCAGCAGCCAAGCTCCAGCGGGGGGCCCCTACGGGGAGCTGTTTTTT. Its translation is CASSQAPAGGPYGELFF.

The chain has TRBV25-1 and TRBJ1-2, with a weak D call TRBD1 (6 bases). The CDR3 covers 13 residues. Looked up from germline, CDR1 is MGHDK and CDR2 is SYGVNS. The V end lost 9 bases, the J end lost 5 bases, and 16 bases lay between the germline ends. The CDR3 sequence: CARVAGTWYGYTF. The CDR3 region has the DNA TGTGCCAGAGTGGCCGGGACATGGTATGGCTACACCTTC.

V usage is TRBV29-1 and J usage is TRBJ2-1; 7 bases map to TRBD2. Trimming at V came to 3 bases and at J to 7 bases, leaving 12 bases not matched to a gene. This CDR3 comprises 15 residues. Germline CDR1 is SQVTM and CDR2 is ANQGSEA. For the CDR3, the DNA is TGCAGCGTTGATCGTGAGGTGTCTAGCGGAAATGAGCAGTTCTTC. Amino acid sequence: CSVDREVSSGNEQFF.

V gene TRBV6-1 combines with J gene TRBJ2-1; no reliable D call. V was pared by 0 bases and J by 7 bases, with 10 bases between. The CDR3 consists of 14 residues. Germline loops: CDR1 MNHNS, CDR2 SASEGT. CDR3 DNA sequence: TGTGCCAGCAGTGAAGCAAGAGGCGATAATGAGCAGTTCTTC. Its protein is CASSEARGDNEQFF.

This chain links TRBV5-1 with TRBJ2-5; TRBD1 is a possible D gene (6 bases). V lost 4 bases and J lost 5, with 12 bases in between. Germline V lookup: CDR1 SGHRS, CDR2 YFSETQ. This CDR3 is 13 amino acids long. The CDR3 DNA follows: TGCGCCAGCAGCGAGGGGGTCGAGGAGACCCAGTACTTC. This codes for CASSEGVEETQYF.

V usage is TRBV28 and J usage is TRBJ1-6; 9 nucleotides match TRBD1. The CDR3 consists of 16 residues. Germline V gene lookup returns CDR1 MDHEN and CDR2 SYDVKM. The junction had 7 bases not matched to a gene; V was cut back by 3 bases and J by 7 bases. Written as DNA, the CDR3 is TGTGCCAGCAGTTTGTCGACAGGGGGGCGAAATTCACCCCTCCACTTT. It yields the protein CASSLSTGGRNSPLHF.

The chain combines TRBV28 with TRBJ2-7; D remains ambiguous. This CDR3 spans 11 amino acids. The ends were cut back, 9 bases at V and 3 bases at J, with 9 bases in the middle. Germline CDR1 MDHEN, CDR2 SYDVKM. The DNA of the CDR3 is TGTGCCAGTACCCAGGACTACGAGCAGTACTTC. Translating it yields CASTQDYEQYF.

The rearrangement joins TRBV19 to TRBJ1-1; TRBD1 agrees at 7 bases. V was pared by 7 bases and J by 0 bases, with 11 bases of the junction left unmatched. The germline V gene encodes CDR1 LNHDA and CDR2 SQIVND (reference sequence). The CDR3 covers 16 residues. Written as DNA, the CDR3 is TGTGCCAGTACTAATAGAGGGGACAGACTGAACACTGAAGCTTTCTTT. Its translation: CASTNRGDRLNTEAFF.